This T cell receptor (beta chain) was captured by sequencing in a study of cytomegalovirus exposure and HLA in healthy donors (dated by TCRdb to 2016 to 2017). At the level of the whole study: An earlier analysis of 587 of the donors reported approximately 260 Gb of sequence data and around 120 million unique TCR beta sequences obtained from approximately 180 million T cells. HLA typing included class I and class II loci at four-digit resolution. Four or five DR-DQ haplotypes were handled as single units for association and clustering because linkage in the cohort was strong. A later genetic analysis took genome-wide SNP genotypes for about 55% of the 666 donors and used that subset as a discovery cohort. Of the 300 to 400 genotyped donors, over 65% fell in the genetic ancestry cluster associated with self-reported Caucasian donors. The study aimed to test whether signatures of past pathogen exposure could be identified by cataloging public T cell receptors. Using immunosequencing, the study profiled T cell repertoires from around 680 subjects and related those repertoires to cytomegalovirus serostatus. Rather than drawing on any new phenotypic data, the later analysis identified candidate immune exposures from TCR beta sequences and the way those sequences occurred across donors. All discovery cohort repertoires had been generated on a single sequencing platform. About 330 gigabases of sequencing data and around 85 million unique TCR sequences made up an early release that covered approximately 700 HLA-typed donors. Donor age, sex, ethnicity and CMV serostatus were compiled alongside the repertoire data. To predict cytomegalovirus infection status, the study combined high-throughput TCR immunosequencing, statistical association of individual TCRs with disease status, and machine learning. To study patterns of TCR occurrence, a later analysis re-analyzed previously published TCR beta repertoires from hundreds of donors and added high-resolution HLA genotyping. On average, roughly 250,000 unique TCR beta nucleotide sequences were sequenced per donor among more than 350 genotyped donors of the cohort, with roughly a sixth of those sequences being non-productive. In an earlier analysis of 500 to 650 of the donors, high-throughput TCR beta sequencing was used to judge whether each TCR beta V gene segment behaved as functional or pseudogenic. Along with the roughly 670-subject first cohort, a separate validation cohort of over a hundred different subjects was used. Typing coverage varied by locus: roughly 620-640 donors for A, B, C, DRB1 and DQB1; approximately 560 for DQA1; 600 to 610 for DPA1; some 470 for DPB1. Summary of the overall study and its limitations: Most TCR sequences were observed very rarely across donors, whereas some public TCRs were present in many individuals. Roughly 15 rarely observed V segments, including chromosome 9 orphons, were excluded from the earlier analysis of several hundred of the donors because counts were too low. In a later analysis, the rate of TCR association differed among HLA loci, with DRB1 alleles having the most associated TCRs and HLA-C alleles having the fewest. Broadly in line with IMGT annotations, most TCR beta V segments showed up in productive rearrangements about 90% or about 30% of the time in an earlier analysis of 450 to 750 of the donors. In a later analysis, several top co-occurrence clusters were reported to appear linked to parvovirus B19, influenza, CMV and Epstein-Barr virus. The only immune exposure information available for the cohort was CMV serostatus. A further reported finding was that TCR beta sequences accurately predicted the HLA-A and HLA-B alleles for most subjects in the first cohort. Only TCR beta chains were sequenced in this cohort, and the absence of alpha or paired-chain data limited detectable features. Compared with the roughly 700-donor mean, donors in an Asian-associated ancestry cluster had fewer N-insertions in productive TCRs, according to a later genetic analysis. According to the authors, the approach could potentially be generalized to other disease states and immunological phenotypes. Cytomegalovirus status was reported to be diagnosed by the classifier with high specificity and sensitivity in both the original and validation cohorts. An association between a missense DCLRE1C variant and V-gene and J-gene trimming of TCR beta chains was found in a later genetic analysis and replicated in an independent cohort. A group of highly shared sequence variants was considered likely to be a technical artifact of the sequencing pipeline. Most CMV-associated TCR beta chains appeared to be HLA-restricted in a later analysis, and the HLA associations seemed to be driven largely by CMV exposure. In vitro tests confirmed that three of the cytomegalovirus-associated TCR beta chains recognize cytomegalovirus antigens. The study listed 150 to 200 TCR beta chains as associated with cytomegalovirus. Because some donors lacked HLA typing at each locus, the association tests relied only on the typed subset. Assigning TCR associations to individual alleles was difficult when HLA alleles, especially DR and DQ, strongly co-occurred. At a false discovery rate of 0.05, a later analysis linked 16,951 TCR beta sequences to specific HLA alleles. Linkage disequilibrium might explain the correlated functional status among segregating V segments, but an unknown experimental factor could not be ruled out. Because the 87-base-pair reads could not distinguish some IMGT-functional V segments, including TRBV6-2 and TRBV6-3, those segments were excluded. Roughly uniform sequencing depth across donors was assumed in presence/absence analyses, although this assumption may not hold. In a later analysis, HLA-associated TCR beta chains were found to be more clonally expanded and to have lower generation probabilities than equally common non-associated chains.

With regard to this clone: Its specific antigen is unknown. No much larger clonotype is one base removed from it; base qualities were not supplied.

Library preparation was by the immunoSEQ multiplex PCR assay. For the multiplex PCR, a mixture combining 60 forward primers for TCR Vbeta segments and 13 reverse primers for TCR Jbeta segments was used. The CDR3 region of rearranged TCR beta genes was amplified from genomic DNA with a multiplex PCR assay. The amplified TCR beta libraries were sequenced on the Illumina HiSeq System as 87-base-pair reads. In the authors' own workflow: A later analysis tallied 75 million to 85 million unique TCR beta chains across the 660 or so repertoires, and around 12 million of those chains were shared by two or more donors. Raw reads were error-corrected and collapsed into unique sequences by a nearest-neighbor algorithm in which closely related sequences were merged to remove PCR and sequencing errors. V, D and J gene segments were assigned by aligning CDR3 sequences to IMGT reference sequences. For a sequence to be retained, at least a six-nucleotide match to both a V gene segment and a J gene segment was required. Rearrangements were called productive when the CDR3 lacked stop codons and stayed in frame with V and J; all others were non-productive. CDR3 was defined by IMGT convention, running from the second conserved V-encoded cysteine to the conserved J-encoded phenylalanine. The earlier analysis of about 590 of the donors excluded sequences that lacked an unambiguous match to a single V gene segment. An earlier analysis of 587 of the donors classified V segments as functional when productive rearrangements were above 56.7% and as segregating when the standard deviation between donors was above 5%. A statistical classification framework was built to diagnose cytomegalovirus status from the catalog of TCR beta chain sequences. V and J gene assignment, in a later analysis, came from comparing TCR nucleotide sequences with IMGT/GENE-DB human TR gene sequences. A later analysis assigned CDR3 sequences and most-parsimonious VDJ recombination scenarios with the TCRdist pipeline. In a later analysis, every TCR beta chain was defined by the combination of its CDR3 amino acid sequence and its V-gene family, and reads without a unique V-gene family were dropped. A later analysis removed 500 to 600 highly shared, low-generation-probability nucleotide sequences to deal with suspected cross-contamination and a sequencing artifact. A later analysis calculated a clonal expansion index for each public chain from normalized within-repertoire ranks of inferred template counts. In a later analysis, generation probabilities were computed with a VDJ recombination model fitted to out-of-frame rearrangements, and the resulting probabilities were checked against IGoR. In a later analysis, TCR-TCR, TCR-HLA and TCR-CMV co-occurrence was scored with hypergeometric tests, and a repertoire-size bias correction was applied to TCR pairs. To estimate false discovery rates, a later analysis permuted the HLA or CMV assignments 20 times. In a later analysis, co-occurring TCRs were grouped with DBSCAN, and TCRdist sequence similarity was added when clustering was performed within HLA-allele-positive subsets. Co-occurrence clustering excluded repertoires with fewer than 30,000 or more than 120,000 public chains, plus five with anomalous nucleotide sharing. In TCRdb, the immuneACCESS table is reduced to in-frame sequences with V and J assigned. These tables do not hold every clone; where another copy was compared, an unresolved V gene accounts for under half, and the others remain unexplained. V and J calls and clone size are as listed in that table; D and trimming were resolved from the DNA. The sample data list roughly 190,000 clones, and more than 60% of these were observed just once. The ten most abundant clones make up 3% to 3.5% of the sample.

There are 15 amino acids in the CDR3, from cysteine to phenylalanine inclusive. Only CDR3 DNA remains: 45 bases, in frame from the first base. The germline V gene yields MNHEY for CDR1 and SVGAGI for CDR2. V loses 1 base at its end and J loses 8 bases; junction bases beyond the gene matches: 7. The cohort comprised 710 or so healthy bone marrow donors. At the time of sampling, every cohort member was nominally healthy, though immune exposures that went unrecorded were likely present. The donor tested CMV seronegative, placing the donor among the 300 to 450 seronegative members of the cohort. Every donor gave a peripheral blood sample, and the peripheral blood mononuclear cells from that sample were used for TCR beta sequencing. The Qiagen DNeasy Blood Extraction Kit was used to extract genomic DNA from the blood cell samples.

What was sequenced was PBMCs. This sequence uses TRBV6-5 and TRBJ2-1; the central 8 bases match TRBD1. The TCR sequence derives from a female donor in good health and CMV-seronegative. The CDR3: CASSYFRGQLDEQFF. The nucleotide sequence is TGTGCCAGCAGTTACTTCAGGGGGCAGCTCGATGAGCAGTTCTTC.